Each of the 17 T cell receptor beta chains below was sequenced from the same sample in a study of vaccination effects on CD4 cells after COVID-19 (dated by TCRdb to 2021 to 2024). After roughly 11 days of culture, CD4+ T cells were isolated with the EasySep CD4+ T cell isolation kit. To prepare the library, the immunoSEQ multiplex PCR assay was applied. TCRdb mirrors the immuneACCESS table, restricted to in-frame sequences. Some clones are absent from its copies; in checked studies, under half trace to an unresolved V gene, and the reason for the others is unknown. For this sample there are around 25,000 clones; around 73% appear just once. The ten biggest clones cover about 10% of the sample. For these TCRs, the target antigens are not known. The starting material was CD4+ T cells from PBMCs cultured without peptide, obtained before COVID-19 vaccination. The receptors were sampled from a human donor who received a COVID-19 vaccine.

The chain recombines TRBV29-1 with TRBJ2-7; D gene uncertain. Trimming pared 4 bases from V and 0 bases from J, leaving 7 bases between. Germline loops: CDR1 SQVTM, CDR2 ANQGSEA. The CDR3 sequence is 12 residues long. The CDR3 protein is CSVVLVSYEQYF. The CDR3 coding sequence is TGCAGCGTTGTTTTGGTCTCCTACGAGCAGTACTTC.

This chain uses TRBV6-5 with TRBJ1-4; possible D gene TRBD1, 5 bases. The germline V gene has CDR1 MNHEY and CDR2 SVGAGI. Trimming stripped 2 bases from V and 5 bases from J, with 9 bases between. The CDR3 sequence is 14 residues long. The CDR3 sequence is CASSYLGPNEKLFF. The CDR3 bases are TGTGCCAGCAGTTACCTGGGGCCAAATGAAAAACTGTTTTTT.

Only a few counts were recorded for this clone. The chain couples TRBV27 to TRBJ1-2, with TRBD1 as a possible D gene (5 bases). CDR3 length equals 15 residues. The V gene lost 4 bases and the J gene lost 4 bases, with 16 bases spanning the gap. Germline V gene sequence: CDR1 MNHEY, CDR2 SMNVEV (reference sequence). The CDR3 DNA is TGTGCCAGCAGTTCTAGACAGCCTTTTGGCTATGGCTACACCTTC. It translates to CASSSRQPFGYGYTF.

The chain uses TRBV5-1 and TRBJ2-1; a possible D gene is TRBD1 (6 bases). V lost 7 bases and J lost 5, with 16 bases in between. The CDR3 sequence is 14 residues long. Germline assignment: CDR1 SGHRS and CDR2 YFSETQ. The CDR3 is CASRDTSSDNEQFF. CDR3 bases: TGCGCCAGCCGGGACACCAGCTCTGACAATGAGCAGTTCTTC.

The chain uses TRBV19 and TRBJ1-1; no clear D. This CDR3 spans 14 amino acids. The ends were cut back, 5 bases at V and 4 bases at J, with 14 bases in the middle. Germline V CDR1 and CDR2: LNHDA, SQIVND (reference sequence). CDR3 DNA: TGTGCCAGTAGTTCCAGGCGTCCGAGCACTGAAGCTTTCTTT. Translation gives CASSSRRPSTEAFF.

Only one count was recorded for this clone. The rearrangement joins TRBV29-1 to TRBJ2-7, with TRBD2 as a possible D gene (6 bases). V was shortened by 8 bases and J by 2 bases, with 13 bases between the two germline ends. The CDR3 spans 12 residues. Germline CDR1 reads SQVTM; CDR2 reads ANQGSEA. The CDR3 nucleotides are TGCAGCTTTGCAACTAGCCCCTACGAGCAGTACTTC. It codes for CSFATSPYEQYF.

The V and J genes are TRBV3-1 (or the pseudogene TRBV3-2) and TRBJ1-2; TRBD1 aligns across 9 bases. V was pared by 0 bases and J by 4 bases, with 12 bases of the junction left unmatched. Germline V gives CDR1 LGHDT, CDR2 YNNKEL (reference sequence). The CDR3 length is 18 residues. The DNA for the CDR3 is TGTGCCAGCAGCCAAGATCCTTGGGACAGGGCGGGTAGCTATGGCTACACCTTC. It is translated as CASSQDPWDRAGSYGYTF.

The chain joins TRBV5-1 to TRBJ2-1; 8 bases match TRBD2. CDR1 and CDR2 from the germline V gene are SGHRS and YFSETQ. CDR3 size: 17 residues. The trim removed 0 bases at V and 7 bases at J, leaving 12 bases unmatched. CDR3 protein: CASSLGGHSGKGNEQFF. In DNA, the CDR3 is TGCGCCAGCAGCTTGGGGGGACATAGCGGGAAGGGAAATGAGCAGTTCTTC.

This chain connects TRBV12-5 to TRBJ1-3; TRBD1 matches 9 bases. V shed 0 bases and J 1 base; nucleotides not matched to a gene: 4. CDR3 size: 17 residues. Per the germline V gene, CDR1 is LGHNT and CDR2 is FRNRAP. CDR3: CASGLVLGQGSGNTIYF. CDR3 DNA: TGTGCTAGTGGTTTGGTACTGGGACAGGGATCTGGAAACACCATATATTTT.

The chain couples TRBV6-6 to TRBJ2-4; TRBD2 aligns across 13 bases. The CDR3 spans 19 residues. CDR1 MNHNY and CDR2 SVGAGI come from the germline V gene (reference sequence). J lost 1 base, V lost 5 bases, and 11 bases had no gene match. The CDR3 reads CASSQSTGLAGTAKNIQYF. In nucleotides, the CDR3 is TGTGCCAGCAGTCAGTCTACGGGACTAGCGGGGACGGCCAAAAACATTCAGTACTTC.

V is TRBV7-2 and J is TRBJ1-2; D gene ambiguous. CDR3 length equals 11 residues. The ends were cut back, 5 bases at V and 4 bases at J, with 5 bases in the middle. Germline CDR1 is SGHTA and CDR2 is FQGNSA. The CDR3 here is CASSPLYGYTF. The CDR3 DNA sequence: TGTGCCAGCAGCCCACTCTATGGCTACACCTTC.

The chain couples TRBV28 to TRBJ2-1; no clear D. V lost 6 bases to trimming and J lost 7 bases, with 10 bases between them. The CDR3 is 12 residues long. Germline-derived CDR1 and CDR2 are MDHEN and SYDVKM. This chain's CDR3 is CASSSVGNEQFF. DNA of the CDR3: TGTGCCAGCAGCTCGGTGGGTAATGAGCAGTTCTTC. The full variable domain, its missing parts supplied by reference TRBV28 and TRBJ2-1, is DVKVTQSSRYLVKRTGEKVFLECVQDMDHENMFWYRQDPGLGLRLIYFSYDVKMKEKGDIPEGYSVSREKKERFSLILESASTNQTSMYLCASSSVGNEQFFGPGTRLTVL.

The genes are TRBV7-8 and TRBJ1-5, with D perhaps TRBD1 (5 bases). V gave up 1 base and J gave up 7 bases, with 14 bases separating them. The germline CDR1 and CDR2 sequences are SGHVS and FQNEAQ. The CDR3 is made up of 15 amino acids. The CDR3 region is CASSLESGFTQPQHF. The CDR3 DNA reads TGTGCCAGCAGCTTAGAGTCAGGGTTCACCCAGCCCCAGCATTTT.

The rearrangement uses TRBV11-2 and TRBJ2-7; 7 bases map to TRBD1. V shed 5 bases and J 3 bases; nucleotides not matched to a gene: 7. Germline CDR1 and CDR2: SGHAT and FQNNGV. The CDR3 length is 14 residues. The CDR3 DNA reads as TGTGCCAGCAGCCAGGACAGGATGAGCTACGAGCAGTACTTC. Translation: CASSQDRMSYEQYF. Filled out from reference TRBV11-2 and TRBJ2-7, the complete variable domain reads EAGVAQSPRYKIIEKRQSVAFWCNPISGHATLYWYQQILGQGPKLLIQFQNNGVVDDSQLPKDRFSAERLKGVDSTLKIQPAKLEDSAVYLCASSQDRMSYEQYFGPGTRLTVT.

V gene TRBV7-2 combines with J gene TRBJ1-2; 8 bases line up with TRBD1. Germline CDR1 and CDR2: SGHTA and FQGNSA. CDR3 length equals 14 residues. Trimming cost V 5 bases and J 4 bases; bases outside gene matches: 6. The CDR3 sequence is CASSPRTGPYGYTF. The CDR3, as DNA: TGTGCCAGCAGCCCCCGGACAGGGCCCTATGGCTACACCTTC.

This chain links TRBV9 with TRBJ1-6; D remains unclear. The CDR3 spans 14 residues. Trimming took 0 bases from V and 8 from J, leaving 9 bases between them. CDR1 is SGDLS, CDR2 YYNGEE, per germline. The CDR3 spells CASSVGLRDSPLHF. The DNA for the CDR3 is TGTGCCAGCAGCGTAGGTCTTAGGGATTCACCCCTCCACTTT.

This chain uses TRBV6-6 with TRBJ2-5, with TRBD1 matching 7 bases. Per germline, CDR1 MNHNY and CDR2 SVGAGI (reference sequence). Unmatched junction bases numbered 10, after V lost 5 bases and J lost 4 bases. This CDR3 contains 15 residues. The DNA of the CDR3 is TGTGCCAGCAGTCCAAACCGGGACAGCGCAGAGACCCAGTACTTC. Amino acids: CASSPNRDSAETQYF.